The rows below give T cell receptor beta chains drawn from one sample of a study of neurological immune-mediated disorders. TCRdb recomputed calls from the 5' RACE reads with MiXCR, one row per CDR3 protein. The sample holds fewer than 55,000 distinct CDR3 sequences; just under 6.5% are singletons and the top ten take about 0.6%. Sample: CD4+ T cells from blood. These receptor sequences come from a woman aged 40 to 50 in good health. The CDR3 runs from the conserved cysteine through the conserved F or W. A D gene is named only where the DNA matches it firmly. Only some rows state a clone size, as once, few, many or a class for expanded clones.

D gene | J gene | V gene | clone size | CDR3 DNA | CDR3 protein
. | TRBJ1-1 | TRBV7-2 | many | TGTGCCAGCAGCTTAGGGGGGTCAACGGGTACTGAAGCTTTCTTT | CASSLGGSTGTEAFF
. | TRBJ2-3 | TRBV20-1 | many | TGCAGTGCTGCGGACACAGATACGCAGTATTTT | CSAADTDTQYF
. | TRBJ1-5 | TRBV20-1 | medium-sized | TGCAGTGCTAGTCCGGACACTAATCAGCCCCAGCATTTT | CSASPDTNQPQHF
TRBD2 | TRBJ2-7 | TRBV7-2 | many | TGTGCCAGCAGCCCTCGACTAGCGGGATCCTACGAGCAGTACTTC | CASSPRLAGSYEQYF
. | TRBJ1-5 | TRBV5-6 | many | TGTGCCAGCAGCTTGAAGGGCGGGGGCAATCAGCCCCAGCATTTT | CASSLKGGGNQPQHF
TRBD1 | TRBJ2-7 | TRBV28 | many | TGTGCCAGCAGTTCGGCATTCCGGGACAGGGGAGACGAGCAGTACTTC | CASSSAFRDRGDEQYF
TRBD2 | TRBJ2-5 | TRBV5-1 | many | TGCGCCAGCAGCTTGGTCGGCCTAGCGGGAGAGACCCAGTACTTC | CASSLVGLAGETQYF
TRBD1 | TRBJ2-7 | TRBV28 | many | TGTGCCAGCAGTTTAGGGACAGGGACCTACGAGCAGTACTTC | CASSLGTGTYEQYF
. | TRBJ2-3 | TRBV5-1 | many | TGCGCCAGCAGCGGGTTAGCGTCCACAGATACGCAGTATTTT | CASSGLASTDTQYF
. | TRBJ2-5 | TRBV20-1 | many | TGCAGTGCTAGGCAGGGGGAGACCCAGTACTTC | CSARQGETQYF
. | TRBJ1-5 | TRBV12-3/TRBV12-4 | many | TGTGCCAGCAGTTTGCAGAGGAGCGGACAGCCCCAGCATTTT | CASSLQRSGQPQHF
. | TRBJ2-5 | TRBV24-1 | many | TGTGCCACCAGTGACCGAGGGGAGACCCAGTACTTC | CATSDRGETQYF
TRBD1 | TRBJ2-1 | TRBV7-9 | . | TGTGCCAGCAGCTTAGTGGCAGGGGGCGCGGATGAGCAGTTCTTC | CASSLVAGGADEQFF
TRBD1 | TRBJ1-5 | TRBV3-1 | many | TGTGCCAGCAGCCAAGAACAGGGGGCGTCTCAGCCCCAGCATTTT | CASSQEQGASQPQHF
TRBD2 | TRBJ2-2 | TRBV20-1 | many | TGCAGTCGTAGACTAGCAGGCACCGGGGAGCTGTTTTTT | CSRRLAGTGELFF
. | TRBJ2-4 | TRBV29-1 | many | TGCAGCGTTGAAAAGGGACTAGCCAAAAACATTCAGTACTTC | CSVEKGLAKNIQYF
TRBD2 | TRBJ2-1 | TRBV7-2 | many | TGTGCCAGCAGCGTCCTAGCGGGGAATGAGCAGTTCTTC | CASSVLAGNEQFF
. | TRBJ2-7 | TRBV10-3 | many | TGTGCCATCAGTGACCGCCCATTGGGAGACGAGCAGTACTTC | CAISDRPLGDEQYF